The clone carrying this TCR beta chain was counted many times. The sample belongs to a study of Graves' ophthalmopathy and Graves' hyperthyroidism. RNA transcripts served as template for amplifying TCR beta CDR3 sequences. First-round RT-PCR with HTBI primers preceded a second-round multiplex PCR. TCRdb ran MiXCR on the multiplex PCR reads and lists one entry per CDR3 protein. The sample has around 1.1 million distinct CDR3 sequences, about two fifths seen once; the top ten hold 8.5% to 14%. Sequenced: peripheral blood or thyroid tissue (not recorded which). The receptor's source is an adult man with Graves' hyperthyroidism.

The CDR3 reads CASSLVGSSTQETQYF. CDR3 DNA: TGTGCCAGCAGCTTAGTGGGCTCGAGTACCCAAGAGACCCAGTACTTC. The rearrangement joins TRBV7-2 to TRBJ2-5; unclear D gene. This CDR3 is built from 16 residues. From germline, CDR1 is SGHTA and CDR2 FQGNSA. V was clipped by 1 base and J by 1 base, with 13 bases between them. Drawing the rest from reference TRBV7-2 and TRBJ2-5, the complete variable domain is GAGVSQSPSNKVTEKGKDVELRCDPISGHTALYWYRQSLGQGLEFLIYFQGNSAPDKSGLPSDRFSAERTGGSVSTLTIQRTQQEDSAVYLCASSLVGSSTQETQYFGPGTRLLVL.